This is a list of T cell receptor beta chains from one sample in a study of PD-1 blockade in classical Hodgkin lymphoma. Assay: immunoSEQ multiplex PCR; the TCRdb copy retains only in-frame clones and omits some. The repertoire holds around 99,000 clones, with about four fifths as singletons. This sample comprised peripheral blood mononuclear cells (PBMCs), obtained before the second cycle of nivolumab. The receptors stem from a human donor with classical Hodgkin lymphoma. Each CDR3 is given with its conserved first and last residue. D genes are given only for firm matches. Size is stated for part of the rows, as once, few or many counts, or as a class when the clone is expanded.

>TRBJ2-3|TRBV6-5|-|-
TGTGCCAGCAGTTACAGGCGGGGCGCTAGCACAGATACGCAGTATTTT
CASSYRRGASTDTQYF
>TRBJ1-1|TRBV28|TRBD1|few
TGTGCCAGCAGGCCCCCGGGACAGGGTTTTTTCGCTTTCTTT
CASRPPGQGFFAFF
>TRBJ2-7|TRBV11-3|-|-
TGTGCCAGCAGCCACGGACTATCCGAGCAGTACTTC
CASSHGLSEQYF
>TRBJ2-2|TRBV14|-|-
TGTGCCAGCAGCCACAAGAACACCGGGGAGCTGTTTTTT
CASSHKNTGELFF
>TRBJ2-5|TRBV2|-|-
TGTGCCAGCAGTGAGGGTCGGAGGCTTGGTGAAGAGACCCAGTACTTC
CASSEGRRLGEETQYF
>TRBJ2-2|TRBV27|-|-
TGTGCCAGCAGTTACTTGGGGGCCGGGGAGCTGTTTTTT
CASSYLGAGELFF
>TRBJ2-1|TRBV7-6|TRBD2|once
TGTGCCAGCAGCTTAACAGCGGGAGCTGGGCATGAGCAGTTCTTC
CASSLTAGAGHEQFF
>TRBJ2-3|TRBV11-2|-|-
TGTGCCAGCAGCTTATCCCAGGGCCGGGATACGCAGTATTTT
CASSLSQGRDTQYF
>TRBJ1-1|TRBV9|-|-
TGTGCCAGCAGCGTAGCTGCGAACAGTGAAGCTTTCTTT
CASSVAANSEAFF
>TRBJ2-2|TRBV6-5|-|few
TGTGCAACCCGCGCGGCGGGAACCGGGGAGCTGTTTTTT
CATRAAGTGELFF
>TRBJ1-4|TRBV12-5|-|-
TGTGCTAGTGGGGCCCCCGACCCGACAGAAGAAAAACTGTTTTTT
CASGAPDPTEEKLFF
>TRBJ1-1|TRBV18|-|-
TGTGCCAGCTCGCCGGGAGGGTTTTCGAACACTGAAGCTTTCTTT
CASSPGGFSNTEAFF
>TRBJ2-7|TRBV7-9|-|-
TGTGCCAGCAGCTTAAATGGGGTCTACGAGCAGTACTTC
CASSLNGVYEQYF
>TRBJ2-2|TRBV6-5|-|-
TGTGCCAGCAGTTACTGGGCTAGCAAAGGGGAGCTGTTTTTT
CASSYWASKGELFF
>TRBJ2-5|TRBV19|-|-
TGTGCCAGTAGTGAAGGGCCCGCGGTTCCCGGGGAGACCCAGTACTTC
CASSEGPAVPGETQYF
>TRBJ2-3|TRBV18|TRBD2|-
TGTGCCAGCTCGGCGGCGGGAGGGATAGATACGCAGTATTTT
CASSAAGGIDTQYF
>TRBJ2-7|TRBV5-3|-|-
TGTGCCAGAAGCTCTTACGACAGACGTAACTTATACGAGCAGTACTTC
CARSSYDRRNLYEQYF
>TRBJ2-7|TRBV18|TRBD1|few
TGTGCCAGCTCACGGGACAGGGGAGAATGGCAGTACTTC
CASSRDRGEWQYF
>TRBJ2-7|TRBV11-2|-|-
TGTGCCAGCAGCTTTCCTCTCCAAGGGCAGGGCTCCTACGAGCAGTACTTC
CASSFPLQGQGSYEQYF
>TRBJ1-3|TRBV7-2|-|-
TGTGCCATCGACCTCCTTGGAGGTCTCAGGGGAAACACCATATATTTT
CAIDLLGGLRGNTIYF
>TRBJ1-2|TRBV20-1|-|-
TGCAGTGCATTGGCAGGGGTTGGCTACACCTTC
CSALAGVGYTF
>TRBJ2-5|TRBV7-3|-|-
TGTGCCAGCAGCCAAAGGGCCGCGGGGCCAGAGACCCAGTACTTC
CASSQRAAGPETQYF
>TRBJ2-3|TRBV2|-|-
TGTGCCAGCACCGGCACAGATACGCAGTATTTT
CASTGTDTQYF
>TRBJ1-5|TRBV2|TRBD1|-
TGTGCCAGCCGACAGGGGTTGAGCAATCAGCCCCAGCATTTT
CASRQGLSNQPQHF
>TRBJ1-2|TRBV19|-|-
TGTGCCAGTACTAATACGGGGATTGGAGGCTACACCTTC
CASTNTGIGGYTF
>TRBJ2-5|TRBV5-4|-|few
TGTGCCAGCAGCTTGGCCGGGCTAGCGAGGGTTGGCCAAGAGACCCAGTACTTC
CASSLAGLARVGQETQYF
>TRBJ1-1|TRBV20-1|-|-
TGCAGTGCTAGGAGGGGTGAAGCTTTCTTT
CSARRGEAFF
>TRBJ2-3|TRBV7-2|-|-
TGTGCCAGCAGGTCGGACCCCCCGGCAGATACGCAGTATTTT
CASRSDPPADTQYF
>TRBJ1-1|TRBV9|TRBD1|-
TGTGCCAGCAGCGTAGCTGTTTCGGGGACAGGGAGGACTGAAGCTTTCTTT
CASSVAVSGTGRTEAFF
>TRBJ2-2|TRBV19|-|once
TGTGCCAGTCGGGCGGGACAGACGAACACCGGGGAGCTGTTTTTT
CASRAGQTNTGELFF
>TRBJ2-7|TRBV7-6|-|few
TGTGCCAGCAGCTCCGGGACTGGTCCTCGGGAGCAGTACTTC
CASSSGTGPREQYF
>TRBJ2-5|TRBV2|-|-
TGTGCCAGCAGCGATTACAGGTCTATGGGGACCCAGTACTTC
CASSDYRSMGTQYF
>TRBJ1-2|TRBV5-4|-|few
TGTGCCAGCAGCCCTACAGGGCCAGGCGGCTACACCTTC
CASSPTGPGGYTF
>TRBJ2-1|TRBV10-2|-|-
TGCGCCAGCACCTATGTAGGGGGAGTGTTCTACAATGAGCAGTTCTTC
CASTYVGGVFYNEQFF
>TRBJ2-1|TRBV14|-|-
TGTGCCAGCAGACACGCCCGCCACAATGAGCAGTTCTTC
CASRHARHNEQFF
>TRBJ2-3|TRBV5-1|TRBD1|few
TGCGCCAGTGTAAATACAGGGGAGACGTATTTT
CASVNTGETYF
>TRBJ2-7|TRBV5-1|-|-
TGCGCCAGCAGCCCCGGGTCACACGCCTACGAGCAGTACTTC
CASSPGSHAYEQYF
>TRBJ1-4|TRBV21-1|-|-
TGTGCCAGCAGCCCCTTGGAAAAGGACGAAAAACGGGAAAAACTGTTTTTT
CASSPLEKDEKREKLFF
>TRBJ1-2|TRBV18|-|-
TGTGCCAGCTCACCCCGGTTCGGAGAGCCCGGCTACACCTTC
CASSPRFGEPGYTF
>TRBJ1-1|TRBV9|-|-
TGTGCCAGCAGCGGGGGGGCAATGAACACTGAAGCTTTCTTT
CASSGGAMNTEAFF
>TRBJ1-2|TRBV19|TRBD1|-
TGTGCCAGTAGTGCCACCGGGACAGGGGGTCGGTTCGGCTATGGCTACACCTTC
CASSATGTGGRFGYGYTF
>TRBJ2-3|TRBV10-3|TRBD2|-
TGTGCCATCAGTAGACTAGCGGGAGTGCCAGATACGCAGTATTTT
CAISRLAGVPDTQYF
>TRBJ2-7|TRBV28|TRBD2|-
TGTGCCAGCAACGAGGTAAATGCGGGAGGCCCCCGTGGGAACGAGCAGTACTTC
CASNEVNAGGPRGNEQYF
>TRBJ2-5|TRBV9|-|once
TGTGCCAGCAGCGTAGATCGGACCCAAGAGACCCAGTACTTC
CASSVDRTQETQYF